The 9 T cell receptor beta chains below come from one sample, sequenced in a study of blood T cell repertoires in COVID-19. Sequenced by immunoSEQ multiplex PCR; TCRdb stores in-frame clones only, minus some. The table has about 23,000 clones, 90% to 95% seen once. Material for sequencing was peripheral blood. The receptors come from a woman aged 45-65 years with active COVID-19.

The chain employs TRBV29-1 and TRBJ1-2; tentative D call: TRBD1 (6 bases). Germline loops: CDR1 SQVTM, CDR2 ANQGSEA. Trimming cost V 2 bases and J 8 bases, with 24 bases left between them. CDR3 length: 16 residues. The CDR3: CSVESLQGRGVSGYTF. The CDR3 DNA follows: TGCAGCGTTGAATCCCTCCAGGGGCGGGGGGTCTCAGGCTACACCTTC.

This clone came up once. This chain links TRBV28 with TRBJ1-1, with a tentative D call TRBD1 (6 bases). This CDR3 has 13 amino acids. Trimming stripped 3 bases from V and 7 bases from J, with 12 bases between. CDR1 and CDR2 (germline): MDHEN, SYDVKM. In nucleotides, the CDR3 is TGTGCCAGCAGTTTTACAGGGTATTTTGAAGCTTTCTTT. Translated, it gives CASSFTGYFEAFF.

The chain recombines TRBV6-2 or TRBV6-3 with TRBJ2-7; 8 nucleotides agree with TRBD1. The CDR3 has 13 amino acids. Germline loops: CDR1 MNHEY, CDR2 SVGEGT. Trimming took 4 bases from V and 4 from J; bases not matched to a gene: 3. In DNA, the CDR3 is TGTGCCAGCAGTTTTACAGGGGGTTACGAGCAGTACGTC. Translated, it gives CASSFTGGYEQYV.

About this clone itself: Other DNA sequences in the sample encode the same CDR3. The V gene is TRBV18, the J gene TRBJ2-3; D may be TRBD1 (6 bases). The germline gives CDR1 KGHSH, CDR2 LQKENI. The CDR3 sequence is 12 residues long. V was cut by 3 bases and J by 6 bases, with 7 bases left in between. Here the CDR3 DNA reads TGTGCCAGCTCACCGCAGGGGGATACGCAGTATTTT. Protein product: CASSPQGDTQYF.

This chain joins TRBV11-2 and TRBJ2-7; no clear D. Germline V gives CDR1 SGHAT, CDR2 FQNNGV. Trimming removed 2 bases at V and 3 bases at J, with 5 bases between. The CDR3 covers 12 residues. CDR3 in DNA: TGTGCCAGCAGCTTAACAGACTACGAGCAGTACTTC. As protein: CASSLTDYEQYF.

This clone has a single count. The chain links TRBV11-1 to TRBJ2-7; weak D call: TRBD1 (6 bases). The germline V and J ends were trimmed by 3 bases and 4 bases, with 13 bases remaining between them. The CDR3 is made up of 14 amino acids. Germline lookup yields CDR1 SGHAT and CDR2 FQDESV (reference sequence). The CDR3 DNA reads TGTGCCAGCAGCTTGGCAGGGGCTGGTTACGAGCAGTACTTC. Protein sequence: CASSLAGAGYEQYF.

The CDR3 region has the DNA TGTGCCACCGGACAGGGGCGACAGCCCCAGCATTTT. The encoded protein is CATGQGRQPQHF. The chain has TRBV19 and TRBJ1-5, with 9 bases that match TRBD1. Germline loops: CDR1 LNHDA, CDR2 SQIVND (reference sequence). This CDR3 is 12 amino acids long. The V and J ends lost 10 bases and 7 bases, in that order; junction bases with no gene match: 5.

The rearrangement uses TRBV24-1 and TRBJ2-2; a weak D match, TRBD1 (6 bases). Germline lookup yields CDR1 KGHDR and CDR2 SFDVKD. The V end was cut by 7 bases, the J end by 5 bases, with 16 bases between. There are 15 residues in the CDR3. The CDR3 reads CATSATGYPTGELFF. CDR3 DNA: TGTGCCACCAGCGCTACAGGGTACCCAACCGGGGAGCTGTTTTTT.

V is TRBV19 and J is TRBJ1-1, with 7 bases aligning to TRBD1. Germline CDR1 is LNHDA and CDR2 is SQIVND (reference sequence). The CDR3 spans 14 residues. J was trimmed by 6 bases and V by 3 bases; bases with no gene match: 7. The CDR3 region has the DNA TGTGCCAGTAGTATCGGACAGGCCGGGGCTGAAGCTTTCTTT. Translation gives CASSIGQAGAEAFF.